This TCR beta chain is drawn from a study of beta chain features in type 1 diabetes listed by TCRdb under 2018. Concerning the study at large: Mean age, gender distribution, total cell number and subset yield were not different between patients and healthy donors. A total of approximately 100 million sorted cells were examined across all samples, and the number of cells per subset was strongly correlated with RNA yield. The study compared the TCRB repertoires of sorted circulating CD4+ T cell subsets in recently diagnosed type 1 diabetes patients with those in matched healthy donors. Regulatory and stem cell-like memory subsets were isolated from only 8 patients and roughly 8 healthy donors, whereas naive and central memory subsets came from all 30 or so donors. The paper's findings and limits, for the study overall: Because the HLA sub-analyses included only small numbers of individuals, any influence of HLA type on TCRB rearrangement was left unresolved. At VDJ recombination sites, type 1 diabetes patients had fewer insertions and more deleted nucleotides, which implies abnormalities in thymic rearrangement. Type 1 diabetes patients showed a moderate but significant shortening of TCRB CDR3 length in all four CD4+ subsets. Because cDNA was sequenced instead of genomic DNA, highly expressing activated cells could be over-represented, though the groups showed no difference in activation or CD3 levels. PCR might favor shorter templates, but patient and control samples were amplified and corrected together, so any skew would affect both groups equally. Naive, central memory and regulatory TCRB repertoires appeared to be more similar among patients than among healthy donors.

In this sample, this clone turned up a few times. What antigen it recognizes has not been identified. Per-base qualities were not stored, and no clone one base away is much larger. Each donor gave one peripheral blood draw, averaging roughly 120 mL, which was collected into heparinised tubes. A BD FACSAria II and a panel including CD45RO, CCR7, CD25, CD127, CD95 and CD27 were used to sort naive, central memory, regulatory and stem cell-like memory CD4+ T cells. A purity above 98% was achieved for all sorted populations. Right away, PBMCs were isolated by Lymphoprep density gradient centrifugation and were stained directly, with no culture step. To minimize batch effects, samples were stained and sorted in pairs, one healthy donor with one patient per experiment. The CDR3, from cysteine to phenylalanine, totals 15 residues. Kept here is only the CDR3 DNA, which spans 45 bases and is read in frame from base 1. CDR1 and CDR2, per the germline V gene, are SGHTA and FQGNSA. V loses 1 base at its end and J loses 7 bases; junction bases beyond the gene matches: 7.

The High Capacity cDNA Reverse Transcription Kit was used to reverse transcribe all of the isolated RNA, meaning that expressed TCRB transcripts were what got sequenced. Naive, central memory and regulatory T cell samples underwent deep immunoSEQ sequencing, averaging around 3.6 million total reads per sample. After sorted cells were lysed in RLT buffer, RNA was extracted with DNase-treated RNeasy Micro or Mini kits, with the choice depending on cell number. Each cell subset was processed separately to prevent cross-contamination, with patient and healthy donor samples processed together. The immunoSEQ multiplex PCR was used to amplify TCRB sequences from cDNA, yielding 87-bp fragments that span the CDR3 region. Sequencing of the amplicons was performed on the Illumina HiSeq platform. In the paper's pipeline: PCR bias was corrected computationally using synthetic template baselines, and reads within Hamming distance 2 were collapsed, with unmergeable singletons discarded. Reads were aligned against IMGT so that V, D and J genes, CDR3 length and insertions or deletions at six rearrangement sites could be assigned. Within each subset, clonotype counts were normalized to the number of sorted cells before true diversity and Gini coefficients were calculated with the tcR R package. The overlap coefficient, calculated on TCRB nucleotide sequences, was used to quantify repertoire sharing. Out-of-frame TCRB sequences from naive cells were analyzed to stand in for the pre-selection repertoire. The source is immuneACCESS, and TCRdb retained only in-frame sequences with V and J called. Part of the clones is not carried over; for the studies checked, unresolved V genes explain less than half of this, and the remainder is unexplained. D and trimming were read from the DNA, whereas the V and J calls and clone size are those reported in that table. Recorded for this sample are about 400,000 clones; roughly 12% of them occurred a single time. The ten top clones hold 0.0095% to 0.013% of the sample.

The sequence was obtained from a woman aged 18-29 years with type 1 diabetes. Sequencing input: naive CD4+ T cells from blood. Interpreted using the paper, the cell subset or site label stands for: true naive CD4+ T cells. The chain uses TRBV7-2 and TRBJ2-1; the junction holds 7 bases that match TRBD2. The nucleotide sequence reads as follows: TGTGCCAGCAGCTTAGGGCGGGGAGGGGATAATGAGCAGTTCTTC. The resulting protein is CASSLGRGGDNEQFF.